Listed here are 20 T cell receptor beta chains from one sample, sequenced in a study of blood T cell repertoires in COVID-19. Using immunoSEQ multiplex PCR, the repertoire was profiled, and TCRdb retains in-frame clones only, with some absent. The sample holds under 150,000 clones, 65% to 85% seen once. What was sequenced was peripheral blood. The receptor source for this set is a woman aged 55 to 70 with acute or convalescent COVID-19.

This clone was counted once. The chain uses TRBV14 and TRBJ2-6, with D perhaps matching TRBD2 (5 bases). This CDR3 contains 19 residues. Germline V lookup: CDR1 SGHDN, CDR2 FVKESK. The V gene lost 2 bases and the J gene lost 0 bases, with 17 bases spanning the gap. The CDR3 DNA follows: TGTGCCAGCAGCCAATGGAGGCACACCTCCTTCTCTGGGGCCAACGTCCTGACTTTC. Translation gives CASSQWRHTSFSGANVLTF.

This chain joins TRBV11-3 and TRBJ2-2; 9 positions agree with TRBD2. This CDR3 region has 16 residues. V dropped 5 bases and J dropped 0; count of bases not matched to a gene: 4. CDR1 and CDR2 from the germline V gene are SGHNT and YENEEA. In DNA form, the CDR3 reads TGTGCCAGCAGCCCTGGACTAGCGCCGAACACCGGGGAGCTGTTTTTT. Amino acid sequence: CASSPGLAPNTGELFF.

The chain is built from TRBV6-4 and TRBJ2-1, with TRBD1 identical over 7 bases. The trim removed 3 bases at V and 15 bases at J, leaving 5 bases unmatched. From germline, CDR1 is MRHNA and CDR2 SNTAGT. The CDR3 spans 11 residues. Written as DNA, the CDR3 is TGTGCCAGCAGTGAACAGGGGAAGGCGTTCTTC. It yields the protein CASSEQGKAFF.

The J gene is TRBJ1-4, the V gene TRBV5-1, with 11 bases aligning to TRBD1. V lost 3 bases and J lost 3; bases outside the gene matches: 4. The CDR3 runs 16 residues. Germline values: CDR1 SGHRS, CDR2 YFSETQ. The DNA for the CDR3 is TGCGCCAGCAGCTGGGGACAGGGGGTACCTAATGAAAAACTGTTTTTT. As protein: CASSWGQGVPNEKLFF.

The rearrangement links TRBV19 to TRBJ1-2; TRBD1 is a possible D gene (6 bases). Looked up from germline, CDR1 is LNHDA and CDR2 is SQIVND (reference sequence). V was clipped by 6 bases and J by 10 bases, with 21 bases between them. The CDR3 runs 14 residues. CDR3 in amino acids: CASREGQRLVSYTF. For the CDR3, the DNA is TGTGCCAGTAGGGAAGGACAGAGGTTGGTATCCTACACCTTC.

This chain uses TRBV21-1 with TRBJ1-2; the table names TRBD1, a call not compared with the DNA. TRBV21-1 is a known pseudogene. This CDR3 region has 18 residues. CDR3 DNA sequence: TGTGCCAGCAGCAAAGGAAGAAGACAGGGGGCAGGGTACTATGGCTACACCTTC. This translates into CASSKGRRQGAGYYGYTF.

This CDR3 reads CASSSSRGRDEQYF. In nucleotides, the CDR3 is TGTGCCAGCAGTTCATCTCGAGGGAGAGACGAGCAGTACTTC. This chain joins TRBV27 and TRBJ2-7, with D possibly matching TRBD2 (5 bases). Trimming stripped 4 bases from V and 5 bases from J, with 15 bases between. The V gene's germline CDR1 is MNHEY and CDR2 SMNVEV (reference sequence). The length of the CDR3 is 14 residues.

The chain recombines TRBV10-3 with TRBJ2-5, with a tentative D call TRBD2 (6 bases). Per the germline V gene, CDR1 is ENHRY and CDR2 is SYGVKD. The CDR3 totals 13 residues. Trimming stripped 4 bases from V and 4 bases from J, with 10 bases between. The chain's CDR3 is CAISARGGETQYF. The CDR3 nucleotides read TGTGCCATCAGTGCAAGGGGAGGAGAGACCCAGTACTTC.

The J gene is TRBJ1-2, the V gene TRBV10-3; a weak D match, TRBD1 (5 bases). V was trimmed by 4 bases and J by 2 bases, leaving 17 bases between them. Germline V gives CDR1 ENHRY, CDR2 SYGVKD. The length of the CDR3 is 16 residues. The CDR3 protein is CAISGTQGISNYGYTF. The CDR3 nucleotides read TGTGCCATCAGTGGAACTCAGGGTATTAGCAACTATGGCTACACCTTC.

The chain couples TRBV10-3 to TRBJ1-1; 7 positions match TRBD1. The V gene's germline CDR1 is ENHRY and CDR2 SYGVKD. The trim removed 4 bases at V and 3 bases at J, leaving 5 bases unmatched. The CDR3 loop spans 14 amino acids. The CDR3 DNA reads TGTGCCATCAGTGGGATTAGGGGGCACACTGAAGCTTTCTTT. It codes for CAISGIRGHTEAFF.

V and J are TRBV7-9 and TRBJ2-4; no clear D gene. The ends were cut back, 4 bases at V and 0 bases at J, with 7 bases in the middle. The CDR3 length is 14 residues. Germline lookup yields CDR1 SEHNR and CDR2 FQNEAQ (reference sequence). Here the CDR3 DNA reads TGTGCCAGCAGCTCGTTATTAGCCAAAAACATTCAGTACTTC. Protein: CASSSLLAKNIQYF.

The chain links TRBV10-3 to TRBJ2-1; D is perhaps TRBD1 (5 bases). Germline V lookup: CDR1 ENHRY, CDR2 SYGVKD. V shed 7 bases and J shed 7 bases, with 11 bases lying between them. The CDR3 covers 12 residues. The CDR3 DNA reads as TGTGCCATCAACGACAGACTGAATGAGCAGTTCTTC. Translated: CAINDRLNEQFF.

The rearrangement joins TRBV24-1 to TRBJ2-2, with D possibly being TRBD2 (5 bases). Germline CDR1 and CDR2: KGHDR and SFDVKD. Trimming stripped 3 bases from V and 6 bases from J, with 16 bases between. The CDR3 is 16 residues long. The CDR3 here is CATSDARSGEPGELFF. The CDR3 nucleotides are TGTGCCACCAGTGATGCCCGATCCGGGGAACCCGGGGAGCTGTTTTTT.

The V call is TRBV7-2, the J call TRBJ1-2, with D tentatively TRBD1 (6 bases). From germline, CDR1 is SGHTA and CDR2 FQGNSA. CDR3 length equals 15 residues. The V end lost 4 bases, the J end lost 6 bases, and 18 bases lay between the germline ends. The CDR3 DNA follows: TGTGCCAGCAGCTCCCCAACAGGGTGGTGGGATGGCTACACCTTC. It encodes CASSSPTGWWDGYTF.

CDR3 loop: CASSSPDRAEKLFF. CDR3 nucleotide sequence: TGTGCCAGCAGCTCCCCGGACAGGGCTGAAAAACTGTTTTTT. The rearrangement uses TRBV7-3 and TRBJ1-4; 8 bases map to TRBD1. The germline CDR1 and CDR2 sequences are SGHTA and FQGTGA. This CDR3 spans 14 amino acids. The J segment lost 7 bases and the V segment lost 4 bases, leaving 5 bases of the junction unmatched.

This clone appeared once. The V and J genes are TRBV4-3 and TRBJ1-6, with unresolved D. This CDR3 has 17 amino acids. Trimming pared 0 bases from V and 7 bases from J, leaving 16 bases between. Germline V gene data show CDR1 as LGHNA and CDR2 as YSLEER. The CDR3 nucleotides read TGCGCCAGCAGCCAAGAGTACTTACGAGGAGGGAATTCACCCCTCCACTTT. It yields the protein CASSQEYLRGGNSPLHF.

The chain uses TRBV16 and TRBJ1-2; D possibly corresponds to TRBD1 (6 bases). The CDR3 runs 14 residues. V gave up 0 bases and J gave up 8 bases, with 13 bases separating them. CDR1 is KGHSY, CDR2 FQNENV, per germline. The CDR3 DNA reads TGTGCCAGCAGCCAATCCCCGTCAGGGGAGGGCTACACCTTC. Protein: CASSQSPSGEGYTF. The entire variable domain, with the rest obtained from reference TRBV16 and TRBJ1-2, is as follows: GEEVAQTPKHLVRGEGQKAKLYCAPIKGHSYVFWYQQVLKNEFKFLISFQNENVFDETGMPKERFSAKCLPNSPCSLEIQATKLEDSAVYFCASSQSPSGEGYTFGSGTRLTVV.

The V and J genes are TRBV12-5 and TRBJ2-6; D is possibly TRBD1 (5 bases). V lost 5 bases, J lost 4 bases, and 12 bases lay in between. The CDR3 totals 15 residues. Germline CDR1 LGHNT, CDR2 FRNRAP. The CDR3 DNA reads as TGTGCTAGTGGTACCCAGGGTTCAGGGGCCAACGTCCTGACTTTC. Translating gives CASGTQGSGANVLTF. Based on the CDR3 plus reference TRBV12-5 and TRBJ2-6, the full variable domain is DARVTQTPRHKVTEMGQEVTMRCQPILGHNTVFWYRQTMMQGLELLAYFRNRAPLDDSGMPKDRFSAEMPDATLATLKIQPSEPRDSAVYFCASGTQGSGANVLTFGAGSRLTVL.

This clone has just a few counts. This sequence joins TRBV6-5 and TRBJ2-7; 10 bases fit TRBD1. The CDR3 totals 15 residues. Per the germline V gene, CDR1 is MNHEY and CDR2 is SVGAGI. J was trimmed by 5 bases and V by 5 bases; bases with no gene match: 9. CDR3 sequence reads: CASSRGQGGINEQYF. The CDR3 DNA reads TGTGCCAGCAGTCGAGGACAGGGGGGGATTAACGAGCAGTACTTC.

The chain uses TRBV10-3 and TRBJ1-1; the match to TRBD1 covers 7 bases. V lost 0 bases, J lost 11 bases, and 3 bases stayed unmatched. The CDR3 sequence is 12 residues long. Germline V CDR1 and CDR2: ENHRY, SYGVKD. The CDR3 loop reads CAISESQGLAFF. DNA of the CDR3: TGTGCCATCAGTGAGTCACAGGGGTTGGCTTTCTTT.